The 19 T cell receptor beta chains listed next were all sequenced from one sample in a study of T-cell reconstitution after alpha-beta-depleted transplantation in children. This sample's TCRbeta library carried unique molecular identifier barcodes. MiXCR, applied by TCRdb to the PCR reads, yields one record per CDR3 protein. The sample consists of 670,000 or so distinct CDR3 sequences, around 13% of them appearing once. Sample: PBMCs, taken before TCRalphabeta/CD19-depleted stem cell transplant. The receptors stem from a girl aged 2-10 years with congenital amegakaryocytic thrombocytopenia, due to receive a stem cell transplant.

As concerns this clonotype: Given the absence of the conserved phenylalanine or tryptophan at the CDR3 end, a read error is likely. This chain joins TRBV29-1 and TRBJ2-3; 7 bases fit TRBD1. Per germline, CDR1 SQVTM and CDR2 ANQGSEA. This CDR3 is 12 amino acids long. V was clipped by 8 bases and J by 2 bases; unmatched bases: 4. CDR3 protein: CSSGQVTDTQYL. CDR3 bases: TGCAGCTCCGGACAGGTCACAGATACGCAGTATTTA.

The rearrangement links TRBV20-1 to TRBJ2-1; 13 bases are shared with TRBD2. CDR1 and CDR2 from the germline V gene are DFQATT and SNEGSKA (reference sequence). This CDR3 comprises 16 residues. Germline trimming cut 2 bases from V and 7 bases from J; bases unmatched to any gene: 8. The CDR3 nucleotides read TGCAGTGCTAGAACCCCCGGGACTAGCGGGATGAATGAGCAGTTCTTC. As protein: CSARTPGTSGMNEQFF.

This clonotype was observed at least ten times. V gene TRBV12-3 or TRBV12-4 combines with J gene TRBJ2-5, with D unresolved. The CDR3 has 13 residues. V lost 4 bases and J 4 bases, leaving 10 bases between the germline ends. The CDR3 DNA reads TGTGCCAGCAGTTACCGGAACGGAGAGACCCAGTACTTC. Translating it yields CASSYRNGETQYF.

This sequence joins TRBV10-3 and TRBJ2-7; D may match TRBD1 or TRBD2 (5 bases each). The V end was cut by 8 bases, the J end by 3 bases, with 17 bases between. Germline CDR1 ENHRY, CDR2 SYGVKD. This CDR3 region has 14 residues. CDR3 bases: TGTGCCATCGGTTTAGGGGACGGAGACTACGAGCAGTACTTC. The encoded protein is CAIGLGDGDYEQYF.

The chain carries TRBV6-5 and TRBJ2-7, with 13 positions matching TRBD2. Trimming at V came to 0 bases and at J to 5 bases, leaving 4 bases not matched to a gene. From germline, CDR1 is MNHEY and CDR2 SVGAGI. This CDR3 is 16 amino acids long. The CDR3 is CASSYSVGLAGHEQYF. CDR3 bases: TGTGCCAGCAGTTACTCGGTGGGACTAGCGGGACACGAGCAGTACTTC.

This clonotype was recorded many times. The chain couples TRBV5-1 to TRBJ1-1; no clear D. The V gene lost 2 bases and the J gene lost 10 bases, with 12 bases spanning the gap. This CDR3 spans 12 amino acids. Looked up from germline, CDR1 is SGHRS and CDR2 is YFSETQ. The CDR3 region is CASSFERLPAFF. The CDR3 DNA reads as TGCGCCAGCAGCTTTGAGCGGCTCCCAGCTTTCTTT.

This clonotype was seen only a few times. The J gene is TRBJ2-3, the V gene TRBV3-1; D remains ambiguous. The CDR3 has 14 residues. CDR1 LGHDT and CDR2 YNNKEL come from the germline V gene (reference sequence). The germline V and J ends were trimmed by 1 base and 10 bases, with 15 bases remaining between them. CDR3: CASSQGELSKSQYF. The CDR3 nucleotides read TGTGCCAGCAGCCAAGGTGAACTCAGCAAATCGCAGTATTTT.

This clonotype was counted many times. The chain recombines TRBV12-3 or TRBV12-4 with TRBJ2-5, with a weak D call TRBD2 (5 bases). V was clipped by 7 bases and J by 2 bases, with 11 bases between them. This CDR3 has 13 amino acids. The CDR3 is CASKIGLQETQYF. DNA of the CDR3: TGTGCCAGCAAGATCGGACTGCAAGAGACCCAGTACTTC.

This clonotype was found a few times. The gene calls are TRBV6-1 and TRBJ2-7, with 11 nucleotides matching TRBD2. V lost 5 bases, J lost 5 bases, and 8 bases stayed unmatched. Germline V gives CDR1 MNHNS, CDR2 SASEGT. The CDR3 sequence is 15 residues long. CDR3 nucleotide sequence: TGTGCCAGCAGTCTGGTGACTAGCGGGAACGACGAGCAGTACTTC. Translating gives CASSLVTSGNDEQYF.

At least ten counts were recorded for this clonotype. The CDR3 loop reads CASSLVRAGANVLTF. CDR3 nucleotide sequence: TGCGCCAGCAGCTTGGTACGTGCTGGGGCCAACGTCCTGACTTTC. This chain joins TRBV5-1 and TRBJ2-6; D remains unclear. The ends were cut back, 0 bases at V and 2 bases at J, with 6 bases in the middle. Looked up from germline, CDR1 is SGHRS and CDR2 is YFSETQ. The CDR3 has 15 residues.

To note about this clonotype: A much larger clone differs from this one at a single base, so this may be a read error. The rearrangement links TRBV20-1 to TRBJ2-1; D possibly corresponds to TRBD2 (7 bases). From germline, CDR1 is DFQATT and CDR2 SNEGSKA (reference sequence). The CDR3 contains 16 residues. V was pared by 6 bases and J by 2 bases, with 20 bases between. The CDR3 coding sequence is TGCAGTGCCCCGAGGGGGGGACAAGCGGCCTACAATGAGCAGTTCTTC. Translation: CSAPRGGQAAYNEQFF.

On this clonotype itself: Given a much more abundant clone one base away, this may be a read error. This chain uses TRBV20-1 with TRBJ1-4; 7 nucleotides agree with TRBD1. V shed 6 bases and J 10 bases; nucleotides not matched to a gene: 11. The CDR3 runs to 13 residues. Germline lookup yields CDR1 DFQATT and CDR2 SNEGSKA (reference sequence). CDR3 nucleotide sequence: TGCAGTGCCAAGACAGGGTCGGGTGTAAAACTGTTTTTT. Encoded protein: CSAKTGSGVKLFF.

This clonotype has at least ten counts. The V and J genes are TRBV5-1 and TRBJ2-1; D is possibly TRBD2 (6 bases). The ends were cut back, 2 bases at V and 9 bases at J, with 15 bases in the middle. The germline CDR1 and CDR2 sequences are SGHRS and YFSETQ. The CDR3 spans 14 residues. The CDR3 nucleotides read TGCGCCAGCAGCTTACGGCTAGCGATCACTGAGCAGTTCTTC. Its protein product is CASSLRLAITEQFF.

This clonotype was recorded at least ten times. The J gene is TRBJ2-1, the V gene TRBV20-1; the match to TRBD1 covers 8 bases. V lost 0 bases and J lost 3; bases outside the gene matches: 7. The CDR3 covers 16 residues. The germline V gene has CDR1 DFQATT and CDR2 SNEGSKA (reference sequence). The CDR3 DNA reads TGCAGTGCTAGAGATGATTGGACAGGGAACTACAATGAGCAGTTCTTC. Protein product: CSARDDWTGNYNEQFF.

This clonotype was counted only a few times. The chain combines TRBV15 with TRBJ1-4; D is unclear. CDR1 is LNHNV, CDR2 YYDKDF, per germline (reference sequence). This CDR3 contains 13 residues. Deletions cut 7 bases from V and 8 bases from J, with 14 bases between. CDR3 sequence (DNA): TGTGCCACCAAAGTCGAGTTTAGGGAAAAACTGTTTTTT. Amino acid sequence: CATKVEFREKLFF.

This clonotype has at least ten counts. CDR3 region: CASSALVSQTGTDTQYF. In DNA, the CDR3 is TGCGCCAGCAGTGCCCTAGTGAGCCAGACGGGCACAGATACGCAGTATTTT. The chain is built from TRBV10-1 and TRBJ2-3; the D is unclear. The V end lost 4 bases, the J end lost 1 base, and 18 bases lay between the germline ends. This CDR3 comprises 17 residues. Germline V gene data show CDR1 as WNHNN and CDR2 as SYGVQD (reference sequence).

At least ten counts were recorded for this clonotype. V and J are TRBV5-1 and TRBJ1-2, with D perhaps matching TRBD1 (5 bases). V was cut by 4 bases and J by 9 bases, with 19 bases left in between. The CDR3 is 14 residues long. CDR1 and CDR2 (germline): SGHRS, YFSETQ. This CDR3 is CASSLGDGGVRYTF. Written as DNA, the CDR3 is TGCGCCAGCAGCCTGGGAGACGGGGGAGTTCGCTACACCTTC.

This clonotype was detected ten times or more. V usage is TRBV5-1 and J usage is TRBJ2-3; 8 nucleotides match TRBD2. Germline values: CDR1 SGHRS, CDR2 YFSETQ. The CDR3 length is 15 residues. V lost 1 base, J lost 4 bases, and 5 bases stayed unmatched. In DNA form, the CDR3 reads TGCGCCAGCAGCTTGATGAGCGGGAGCGCAGATACGCAGTATTTT. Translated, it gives CASSLMSGSADTQYF.

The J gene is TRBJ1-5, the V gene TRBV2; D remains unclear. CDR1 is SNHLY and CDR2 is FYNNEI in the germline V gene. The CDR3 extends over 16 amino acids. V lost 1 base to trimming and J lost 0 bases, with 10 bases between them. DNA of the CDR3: TGTGCCAGCAGTGAAGGACGGGATTATAGCAATCAGCCCCAGCATTTT. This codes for CASSEGRDYSNQPQHF.